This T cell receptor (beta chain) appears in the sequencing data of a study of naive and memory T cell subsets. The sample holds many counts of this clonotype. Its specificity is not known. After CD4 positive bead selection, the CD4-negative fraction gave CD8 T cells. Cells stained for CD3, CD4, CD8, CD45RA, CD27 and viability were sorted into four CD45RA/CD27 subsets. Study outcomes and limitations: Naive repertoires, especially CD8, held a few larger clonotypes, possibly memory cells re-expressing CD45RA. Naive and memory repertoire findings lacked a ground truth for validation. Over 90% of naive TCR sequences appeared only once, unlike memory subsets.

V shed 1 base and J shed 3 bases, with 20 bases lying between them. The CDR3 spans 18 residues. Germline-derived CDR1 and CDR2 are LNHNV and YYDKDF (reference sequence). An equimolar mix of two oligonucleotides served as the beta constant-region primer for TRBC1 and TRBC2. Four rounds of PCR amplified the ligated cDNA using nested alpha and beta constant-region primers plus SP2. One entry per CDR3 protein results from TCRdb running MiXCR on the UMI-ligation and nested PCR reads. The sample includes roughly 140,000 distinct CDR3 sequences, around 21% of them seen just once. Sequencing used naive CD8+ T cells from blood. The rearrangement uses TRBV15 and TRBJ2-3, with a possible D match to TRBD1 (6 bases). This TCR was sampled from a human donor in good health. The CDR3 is CATSRGVLQGKGTDTQYF. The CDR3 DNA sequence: TGTGCCACCAGCAGAGGGGTCCTACAGGGCAAGGGGACAGATACGCAGTATTTT. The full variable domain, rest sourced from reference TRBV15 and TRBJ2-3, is DAMVIQNPRYQVTQFGKPVTLSCSQTLNHNVMYWYQQKSSQAPKLLFHYYDKDFNNEADTPDNFQSRRPNTSFCFLDIRSPGLGDTAMYLCATSRGVLQGKGTDTQYFGPGTRLTVL.